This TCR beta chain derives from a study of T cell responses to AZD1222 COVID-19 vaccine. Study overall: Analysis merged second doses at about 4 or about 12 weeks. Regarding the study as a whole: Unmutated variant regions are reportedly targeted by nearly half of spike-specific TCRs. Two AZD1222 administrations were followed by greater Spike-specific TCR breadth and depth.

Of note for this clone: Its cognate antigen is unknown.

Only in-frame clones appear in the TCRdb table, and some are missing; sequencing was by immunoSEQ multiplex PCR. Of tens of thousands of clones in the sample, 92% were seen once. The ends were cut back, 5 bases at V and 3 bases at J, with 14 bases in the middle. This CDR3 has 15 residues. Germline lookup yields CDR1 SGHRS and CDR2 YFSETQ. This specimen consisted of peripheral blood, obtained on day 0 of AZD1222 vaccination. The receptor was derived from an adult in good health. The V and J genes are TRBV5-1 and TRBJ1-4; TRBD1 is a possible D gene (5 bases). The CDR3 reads CASSRGRSANEKLFF. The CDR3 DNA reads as TGCGCCAGCAGTCGGGGCAGGTCAGCTAATGAAAAACTGTTTTTT.